This TCR beta chain was sequenced in a study of T-cell reconstitution after alpha-beta-depleted transplantation in children. Germline lookup yields CDR1 SGHRS and CDR2 YFSETQ. V lost 1 base to trimming and J lost 3 bases; unmatched junction nucleotides: 16. The length of the CDR3 is 20 residues. This clonotype occurred many times. Preparation of the TCRbeta library involved a method that used unique molecular identifiers. TCRdb fed the PCR reads into MiXCR, producing one record per CDR3 protein. Of just over 70,000 distinct CDR3 sequences in the sample, 5.5% to 7.5% were seen once. The rearrangement joins TRBV5-1 to TRBJ2-5, with 12 bases that match TRBD2. The sequences come from PBMCs from the stem cell graft donor, collected from the stem cell graft. The receptor's source is a human donor who donated a stem cell graft to a child with acute lymphoblastic leukemia. The CDR3 protein is CASSLQPITSGRKSEETQYF. CDR3 nucleotides: TGCGCCAGCAGCTTGCAGCCAATTACTAGCGGGAGGAAGTCAGAAGAGACCCAGTACTTC.